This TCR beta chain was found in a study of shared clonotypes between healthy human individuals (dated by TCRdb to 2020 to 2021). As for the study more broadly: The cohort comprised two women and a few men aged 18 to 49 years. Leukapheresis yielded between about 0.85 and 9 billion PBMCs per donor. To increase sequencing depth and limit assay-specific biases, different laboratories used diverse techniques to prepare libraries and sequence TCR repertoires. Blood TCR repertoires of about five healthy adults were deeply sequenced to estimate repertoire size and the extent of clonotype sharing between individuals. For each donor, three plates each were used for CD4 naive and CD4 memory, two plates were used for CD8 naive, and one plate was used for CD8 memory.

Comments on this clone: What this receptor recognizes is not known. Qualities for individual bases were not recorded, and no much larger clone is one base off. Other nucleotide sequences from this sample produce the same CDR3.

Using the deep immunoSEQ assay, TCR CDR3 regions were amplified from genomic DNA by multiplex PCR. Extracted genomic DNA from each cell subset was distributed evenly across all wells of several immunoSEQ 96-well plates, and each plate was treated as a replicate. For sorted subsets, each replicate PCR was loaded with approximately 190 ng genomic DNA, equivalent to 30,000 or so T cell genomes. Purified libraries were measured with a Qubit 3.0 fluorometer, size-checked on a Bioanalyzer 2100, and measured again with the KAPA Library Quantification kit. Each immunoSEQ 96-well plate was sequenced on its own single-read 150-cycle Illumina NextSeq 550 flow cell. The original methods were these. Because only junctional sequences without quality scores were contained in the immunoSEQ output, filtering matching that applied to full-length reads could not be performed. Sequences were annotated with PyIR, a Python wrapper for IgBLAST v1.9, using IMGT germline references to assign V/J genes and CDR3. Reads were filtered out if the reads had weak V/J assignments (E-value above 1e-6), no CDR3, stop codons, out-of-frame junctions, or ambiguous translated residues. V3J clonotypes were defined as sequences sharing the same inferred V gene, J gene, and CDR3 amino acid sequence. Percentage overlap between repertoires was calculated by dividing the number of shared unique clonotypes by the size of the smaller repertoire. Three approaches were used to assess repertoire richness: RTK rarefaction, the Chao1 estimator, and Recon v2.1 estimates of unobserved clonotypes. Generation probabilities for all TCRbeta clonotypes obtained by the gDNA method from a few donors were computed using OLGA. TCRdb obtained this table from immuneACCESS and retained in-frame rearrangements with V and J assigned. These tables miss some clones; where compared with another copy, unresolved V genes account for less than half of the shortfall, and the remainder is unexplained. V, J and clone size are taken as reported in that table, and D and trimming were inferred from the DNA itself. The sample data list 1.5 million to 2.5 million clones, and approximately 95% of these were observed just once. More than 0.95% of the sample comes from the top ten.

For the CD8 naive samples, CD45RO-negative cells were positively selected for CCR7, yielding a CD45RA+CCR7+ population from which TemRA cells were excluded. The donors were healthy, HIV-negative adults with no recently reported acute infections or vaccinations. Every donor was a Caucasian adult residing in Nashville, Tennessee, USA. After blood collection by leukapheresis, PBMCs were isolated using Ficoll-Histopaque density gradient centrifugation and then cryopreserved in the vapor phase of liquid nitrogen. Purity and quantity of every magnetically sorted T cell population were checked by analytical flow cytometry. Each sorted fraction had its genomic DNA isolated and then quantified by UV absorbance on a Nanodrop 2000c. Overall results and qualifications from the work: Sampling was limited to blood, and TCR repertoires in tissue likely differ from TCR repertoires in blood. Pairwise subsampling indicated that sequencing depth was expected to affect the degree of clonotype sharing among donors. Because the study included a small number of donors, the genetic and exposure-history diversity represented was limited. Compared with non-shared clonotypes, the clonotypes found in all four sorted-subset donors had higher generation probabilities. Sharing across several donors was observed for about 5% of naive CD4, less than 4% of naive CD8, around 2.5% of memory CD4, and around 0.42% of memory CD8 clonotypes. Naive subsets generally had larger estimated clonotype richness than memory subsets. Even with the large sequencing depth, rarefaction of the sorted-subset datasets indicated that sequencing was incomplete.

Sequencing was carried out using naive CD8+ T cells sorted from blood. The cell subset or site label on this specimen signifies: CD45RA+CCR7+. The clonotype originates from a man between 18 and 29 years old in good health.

The DNA sequence follows: TGTGCCAGCAGTTTCTCATCGGGCAGCACAGATACGCAGTATTTT. Translation gives CASSFSSGSTDTQYF. Recombination joined TRBV27 with TRBJ2-3, with the identity of the D gene unclear. Inclusive of the bounding cysteine and phenylalanine, the CDR3 is 15 residues long. Only CDR3 DNA is held: 45 bases, read in frame from base 1. Trimming removed 3 bases from V and 0 bases from J, leaving 10 bases between the germline ends. CDR1 MNHEY and CDR2 SMNVEV were looked up in the germline V gene (reference sequence).